This T cell receptor (beta chain) was sequenced during a study of blood T cell repertoires in COVID-19. The ends were cut back, 0 bases at V and 5 bases at J, with 11 bases in the middle. There are 14 residues in the CDR3. Germline V CDR1 and CDR2: SGHKS, YYEKEE (reference sequence). Per the original methods: Counts of nucleated cells, estimated from reference gene primer amplification, were obtained. The table came from immunoSEQ multiplex PCR; TCRdb's copy has only in-frame clones and leaves some out. V, J and clone size reflect that table, while D and trimming were determined from the DNA. The table shows under 450,000 clones, with approximately 91% occurring only once.

This sequence originates from a woman between 40 and 50 years old with COVID-19, enrolled during active disease. The V gene is TRBV5-5, the J gene TRBJ1-2, with D hard to call. Sequenced material: peripheral blood. CDR3 sequence (DNA): TGTGCCAGCAGCTTGGAAGGCCAGAGGTATGGCTACACCTTC. Protein product: CASSLEGQRYGYTF.